This TCR beta chain comes out of a study of blood T cell repertoires in COVID-19. Study-wide background: Sources were T cells, B-cell-depleted T cells, or PBMCs; the material itself was cDNA or gDNA.

The length of the CDR3 is 19 residues. In the original processing: By means of reference gene primer amplification, nucleated cell counts were estimated. Sequencing used immunoSEQ multiplex PCR; TCRdb keeps in-frame clones, though not all of them. That table is the source of V, J and clone size, and D and trimming were worked out from the DNA. Of 150,000 to 200,000 clones listed, roughly nine tenths were seen once; the top ten hold about 10%. This TCR was sampled from a woman aged 55-75 years with COVID-19, enrolled during active disease. Sequenced sample: peripheral blood. The genes are TRBV21-1 and TRBJ2-1; TRBD2 is the table's D call, not checked against the DNA. TRBV21-1 constitutes a pseudogene. This chain's CDR3 is CASSKAPSGRYYSYNEQFF. CDR3 sequence (DNA): TGTGCCAGCAGCAAAGCGCCCAGCGGGAGGTACTACTCCTACAATGAGCAGTTCTTC.